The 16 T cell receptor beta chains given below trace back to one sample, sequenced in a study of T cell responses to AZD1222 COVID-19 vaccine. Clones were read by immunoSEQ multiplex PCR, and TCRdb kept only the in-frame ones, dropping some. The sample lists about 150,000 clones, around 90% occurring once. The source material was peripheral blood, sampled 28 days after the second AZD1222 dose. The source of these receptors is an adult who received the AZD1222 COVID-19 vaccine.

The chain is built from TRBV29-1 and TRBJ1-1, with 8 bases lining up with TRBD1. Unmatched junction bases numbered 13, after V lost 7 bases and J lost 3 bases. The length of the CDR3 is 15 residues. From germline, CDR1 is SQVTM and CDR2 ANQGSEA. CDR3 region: CSAQTNRGGYTEAFF. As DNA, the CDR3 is TGCAGCGCCCAAACCAACAGGGGGGGGTACACTGAAGCTTTCTTT.

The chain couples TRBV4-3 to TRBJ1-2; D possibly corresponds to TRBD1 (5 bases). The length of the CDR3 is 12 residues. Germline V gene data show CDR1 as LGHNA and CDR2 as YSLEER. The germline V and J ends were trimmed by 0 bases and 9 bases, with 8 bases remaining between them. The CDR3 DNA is TGCGCCAGCAGCCAAGATCAGGGTCGCTACACCTTC. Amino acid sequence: CASSQDQGRYTF.

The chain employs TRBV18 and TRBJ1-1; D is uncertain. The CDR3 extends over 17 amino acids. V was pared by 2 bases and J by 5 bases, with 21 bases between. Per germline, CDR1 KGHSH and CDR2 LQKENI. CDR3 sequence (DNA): TGTGCCAGCTCACCATCCAGCCCGGGAGGGAGAGGGACTGAAGCTTTCTTT. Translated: CASSPSSPGGRGTEAFF.

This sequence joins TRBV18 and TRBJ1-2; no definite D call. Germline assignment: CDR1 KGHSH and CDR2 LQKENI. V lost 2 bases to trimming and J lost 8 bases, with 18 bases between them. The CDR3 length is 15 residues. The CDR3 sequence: CASSPMSAESGGYTF. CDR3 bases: TGTGCCAGCTCACCAATGTCGGCAGAGAGTGGGGGCTACACCTTC.

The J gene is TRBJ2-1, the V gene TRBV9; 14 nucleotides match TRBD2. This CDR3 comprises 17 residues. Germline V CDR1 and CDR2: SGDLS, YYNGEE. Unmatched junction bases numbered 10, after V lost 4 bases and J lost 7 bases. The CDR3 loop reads CASSSRLAGGPWNEQFF. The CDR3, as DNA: TGTGCCAGCAGCTCCCGACTAGCGGGGGGGCCATGGAATGAGCAGTTCTTC. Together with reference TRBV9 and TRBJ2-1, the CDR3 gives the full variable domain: DSGVTQTPKHLITATGQRVTLRCSPRSGDLSVYWYQQSLDQGLQFLIQYYNGEERAKGNILERFSAQQFPDLHSELNLSSLELGDSALYFCASSSRLAGGPWNEQFFGPGTRLTVL.

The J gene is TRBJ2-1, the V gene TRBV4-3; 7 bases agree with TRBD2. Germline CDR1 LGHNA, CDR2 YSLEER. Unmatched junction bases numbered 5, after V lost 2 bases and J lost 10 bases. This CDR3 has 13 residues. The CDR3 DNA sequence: TGCGCCAGCAGCCAAACGACTAGCCGGGAGCAGTTCTTC. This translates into CASSQTTSREQFF.

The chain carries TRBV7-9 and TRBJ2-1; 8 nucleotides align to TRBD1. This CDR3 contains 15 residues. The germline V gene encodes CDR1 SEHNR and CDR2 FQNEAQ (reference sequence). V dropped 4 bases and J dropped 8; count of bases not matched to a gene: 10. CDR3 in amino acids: CASSSSDRGSDEQFF. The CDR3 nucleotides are TGTGCCAGCAGCTCGAGCGACAGGGGTTCGGATGAGCAGTTCTTC.

The CDR3 DNA reads TGTGCCAGCAGCCAAGGGGGTCTAACGGGACAATTATATGGCTACACCTTC. Translating gives CASSQGGLTGQLYGYTF. The chain is built from TRBV4-2 and TRBJ1-2; D is perhaps TRBD1 (6 bases). This CDR3 has 17 residues. From germline, CDR1 is LGHNA and CDR2 YNFKEQ. V lost 1 base and J lost 5, with 20 bases in between.

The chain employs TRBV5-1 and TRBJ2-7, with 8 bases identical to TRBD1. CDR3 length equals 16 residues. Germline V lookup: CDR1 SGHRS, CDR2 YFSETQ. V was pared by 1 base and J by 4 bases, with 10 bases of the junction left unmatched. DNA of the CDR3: TGCGCCAGCAGCTTGTATCCTGGTCAGGGGGCTTACGAGCAGTACTTC. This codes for CASSLYPGQGAYEQYF.

The CDR3 here is CASSELGASTDTQYF. The DNA for the CDR3 is TGTGCCAGCAGTGAACTCGGGGCTAGCACAGATACGCAGTATTTT. V and J are TRBV6-1 and TRBJ2-3; D may be TRBD1 or TRBD2 (5 bases each). The CDR3 is made up of 15 amino acids. V was trimmed by 2 bases and J by 0 bases, leaving 9 bases between them. The V gene's germline CDR1 is MNHNS and CDR2 SASEGT.

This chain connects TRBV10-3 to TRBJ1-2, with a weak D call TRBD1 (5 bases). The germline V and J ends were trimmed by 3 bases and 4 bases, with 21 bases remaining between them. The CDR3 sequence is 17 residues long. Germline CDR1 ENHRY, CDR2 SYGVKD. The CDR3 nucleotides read TGTGCCATCAGTGAACAGCGCGGAGGGGCTGACGGCTATGGCTACACCTTC. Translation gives CAISEQRGGADGYGYTF.

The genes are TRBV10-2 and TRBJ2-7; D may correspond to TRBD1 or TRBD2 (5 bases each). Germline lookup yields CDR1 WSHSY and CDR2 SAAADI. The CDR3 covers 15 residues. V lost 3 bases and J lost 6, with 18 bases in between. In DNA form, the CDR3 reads TGCGCCAGCAGTGATTGGGGGTCCCCTCGGGGCGAGCAGTACTTC. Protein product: CASSDWGSPRGEQYF.

As DNA, the CDR3 is TGTGCTAGTGCTCACGATCCTCGACGGCCCCAGCATTTT. This codes for CASAHDPRRPQHF. The chain employs TRBV12-5 and TRBJ1-5; D gene uncertain. Trimming took off 7 bases at V and 9 bases at J, with 16 bases between the two ends. The germline V gene encodes CDR1 LGHNT and CDR2 FRNRAP. This CDR3 contains 13 residues. The full variable domain, rest sourced from reference TRBV12-5 and TRBJ1-5, is DARVTQTPRHKVTEMGQEVTMRCQPILGHNTVFWYRQTMMQGLELLAYFRNRAPLDDSGMPKDRFSAEMPDATLATLKIQPSEPRDSAVYFCASAHDPRRPQHFGDGTRLSIL.

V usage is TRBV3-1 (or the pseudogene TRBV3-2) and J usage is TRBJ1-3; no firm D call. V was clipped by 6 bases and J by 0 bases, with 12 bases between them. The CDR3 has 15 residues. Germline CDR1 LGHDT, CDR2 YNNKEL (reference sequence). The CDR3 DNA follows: TGTGCCAGCAGATCAGGTCCGTTCTCTGGAAACACCATATATTTT. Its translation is CASRSGPFSGNTIYF.

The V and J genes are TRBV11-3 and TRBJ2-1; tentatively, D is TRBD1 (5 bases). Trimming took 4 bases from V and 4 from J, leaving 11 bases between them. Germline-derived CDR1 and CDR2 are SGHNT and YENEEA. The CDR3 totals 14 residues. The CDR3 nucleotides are TGTGCCAGCAGCTCCCGACAGCCGTACAATGAGCAGTTCTTC. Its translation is CASSSRQPYNEQFF.

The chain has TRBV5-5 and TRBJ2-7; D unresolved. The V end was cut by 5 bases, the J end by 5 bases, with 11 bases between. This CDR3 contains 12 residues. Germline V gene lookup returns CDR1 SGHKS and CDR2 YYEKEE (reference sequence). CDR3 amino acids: CASRNIPHEQYF. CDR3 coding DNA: TGTGCCAGCAGGAATATTCCCCACGAGCAGTACTTC.